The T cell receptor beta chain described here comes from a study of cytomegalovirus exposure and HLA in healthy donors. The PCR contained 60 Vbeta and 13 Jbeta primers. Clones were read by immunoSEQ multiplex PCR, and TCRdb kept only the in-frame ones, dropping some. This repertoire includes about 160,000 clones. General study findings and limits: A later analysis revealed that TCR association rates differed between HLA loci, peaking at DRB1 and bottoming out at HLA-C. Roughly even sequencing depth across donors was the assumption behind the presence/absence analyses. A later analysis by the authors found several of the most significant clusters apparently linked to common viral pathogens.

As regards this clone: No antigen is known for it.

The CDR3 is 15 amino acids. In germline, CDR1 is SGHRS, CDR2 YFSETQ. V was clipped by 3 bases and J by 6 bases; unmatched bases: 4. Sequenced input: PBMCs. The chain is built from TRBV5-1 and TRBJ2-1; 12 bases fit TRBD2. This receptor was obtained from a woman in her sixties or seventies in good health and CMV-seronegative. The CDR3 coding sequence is TGCGCCAGCAGCTGGACTAGCGGGATTCGCAATGAGCAGTTCTTC. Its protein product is CASSWTSGIRNEQFF.